This T cell receptor beta chain was sequenced in a study of shared clonotypes between healthy human individuals. Several immunoSEQ 96-well plates shared each subset's DNA, each plate a replicate. Tens of thousands of T cell genomes, or around 180 ng DNA, went into the sorted-subset replicate PCRs. The method was immunoSEQ multiplex PCR; TCRdb's version includes in-frame clones alone and lacks a portion of them. Among about 2 million clones listed, approximately 95% were seen once. V shed 8 bases and J 5 bases; nucleotides not matched to a gene: 7. This CDR3 comprises 13 residues. Germline CDR1 MDHEN, CDR2 SYDVKM. The table lists this clone with a count of one. Healthy HIV-negative adults with no recent acute infections or vaccinations were recruited as donors.

Specimen: naive CD4+ T cells sorted from blood. Subset indicated: CD45RA+ positively selected. This receptor was obtained from a man aged 18 to 30 in good health. The gene calls are TRBV28 and TRBJ2-3; 7 bases map to TRBD2. This chain's CDR3 is CASGGGAGDTQYF. CDR3 DNA sequence: TGTGCCAGCGGCGGGGGTGCGGGAGATACGCAGTATTTT. Full variable domain (remainder filled in from reference TRBV28 and TRBJ2-3): DVKVTQSSRYLVKRTGEKVFLECVQDMDHENMFWYRQDPGLGLRLIYFSYDVKMKEKGDIPEGYSVSREKKERFSLILESASTNQTSMYLCASGGGAGDTQYFGPGTRLTVL.